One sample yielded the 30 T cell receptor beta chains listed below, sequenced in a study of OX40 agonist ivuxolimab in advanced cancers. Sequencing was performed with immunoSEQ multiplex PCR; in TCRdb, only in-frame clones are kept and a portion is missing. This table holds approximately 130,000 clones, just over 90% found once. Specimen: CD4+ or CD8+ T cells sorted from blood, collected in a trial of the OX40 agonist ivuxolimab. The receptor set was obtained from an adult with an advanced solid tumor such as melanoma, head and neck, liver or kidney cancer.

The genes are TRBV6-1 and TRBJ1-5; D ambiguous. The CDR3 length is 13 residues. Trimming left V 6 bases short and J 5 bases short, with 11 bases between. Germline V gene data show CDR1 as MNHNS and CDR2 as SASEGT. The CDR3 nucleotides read TGTGCCAGCAGCCTCTACGAGGATCAGCCCCAGCATTTT. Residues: CASSLYEDQPQHF.

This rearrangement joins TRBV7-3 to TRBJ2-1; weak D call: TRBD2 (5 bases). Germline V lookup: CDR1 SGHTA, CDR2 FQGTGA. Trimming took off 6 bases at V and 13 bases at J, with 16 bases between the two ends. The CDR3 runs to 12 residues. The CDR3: CASSAYGGFQFF. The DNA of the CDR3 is TGTGCCAGCAGTGCATACGGAGGATTCCAGTTCTTC.

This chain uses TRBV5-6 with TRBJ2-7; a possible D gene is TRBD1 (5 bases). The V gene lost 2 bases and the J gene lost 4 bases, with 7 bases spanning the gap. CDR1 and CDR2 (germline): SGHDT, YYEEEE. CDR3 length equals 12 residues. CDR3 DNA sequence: TGTGCCAGCAGCTTAGGGGTTTACGAGCAGTACTTC. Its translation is CASSLGVYEQYF. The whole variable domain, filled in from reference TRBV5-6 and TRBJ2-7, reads DAGVTQSPTHLIKTRGQQVTLRCSPKSGHDTVSWYQQALGQGPQFIFQYYEEEERQRGNFPDRFSGHQFPNYSSELNVNALLLGDSALYLCASSLGVYEQYFGPGTRLTVT.

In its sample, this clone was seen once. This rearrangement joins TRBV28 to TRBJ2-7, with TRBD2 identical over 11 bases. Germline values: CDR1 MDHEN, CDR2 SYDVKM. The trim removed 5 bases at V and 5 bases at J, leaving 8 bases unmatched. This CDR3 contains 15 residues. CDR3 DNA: TGTGCCAGCAGTATCGTAGCGGGAGGGCCGGACGAGCAGTACTTC. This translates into CASSIVAGGPDEQYF.

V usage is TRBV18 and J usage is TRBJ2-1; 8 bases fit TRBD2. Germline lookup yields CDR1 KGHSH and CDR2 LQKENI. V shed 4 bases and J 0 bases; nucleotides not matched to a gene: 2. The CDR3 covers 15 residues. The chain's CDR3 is CASSQSGSSYNEQFF. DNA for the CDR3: TGTGCCAGCTCACAGAGCGGGAGCTCCTACAATGAGCAGTTCTTC.

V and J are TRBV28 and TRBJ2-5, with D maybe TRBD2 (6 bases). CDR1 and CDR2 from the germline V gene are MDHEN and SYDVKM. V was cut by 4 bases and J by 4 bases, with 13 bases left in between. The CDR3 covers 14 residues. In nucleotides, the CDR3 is TGTGCCAGCAGTTCCCCGACTAGGCGAGAGACCCAGTACTTC. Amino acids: CASSSPTRRETQYF.

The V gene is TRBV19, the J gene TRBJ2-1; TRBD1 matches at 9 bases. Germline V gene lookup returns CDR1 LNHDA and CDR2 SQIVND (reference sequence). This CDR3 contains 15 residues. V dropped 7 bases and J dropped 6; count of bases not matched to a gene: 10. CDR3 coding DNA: TGTGCCAGTACCATATTGGGACAGGGACTCAATGAGCAGTTCTTC. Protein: CASTILGQGLNEQFF.

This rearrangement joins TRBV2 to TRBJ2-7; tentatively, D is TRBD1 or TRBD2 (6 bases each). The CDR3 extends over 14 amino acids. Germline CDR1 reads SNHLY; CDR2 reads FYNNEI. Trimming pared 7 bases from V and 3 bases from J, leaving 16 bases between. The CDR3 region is CASTVGGLVYEQYF. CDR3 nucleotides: TGTGCCAGCACCGTAGGGGGACTGGTCTACGAGCAGTACTTC. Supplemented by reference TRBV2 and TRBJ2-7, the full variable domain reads EPEVTQTPSHQVTQMGQEVILRCVPISNHLYFYWYRQILGQKVEFLVSFYNNEISEKSEIFDDQFSVERPDGSNFTLKIRSTKLEDSAMYFCASTVGGLVYEQYFGPGTRLTVT.

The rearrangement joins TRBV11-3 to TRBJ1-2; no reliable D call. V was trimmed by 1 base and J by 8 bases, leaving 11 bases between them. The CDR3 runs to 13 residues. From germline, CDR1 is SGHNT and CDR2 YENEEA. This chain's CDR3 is CASSLGEGGGYTF. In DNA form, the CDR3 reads TGTGCCAGCAGCTTAGGTGAAGGAGGCGGCTACACCTTC.

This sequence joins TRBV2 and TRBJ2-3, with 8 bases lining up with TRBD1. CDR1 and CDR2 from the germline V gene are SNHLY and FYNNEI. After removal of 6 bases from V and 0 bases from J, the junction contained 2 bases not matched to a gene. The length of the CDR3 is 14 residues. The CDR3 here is CASRDRASTDTQYF. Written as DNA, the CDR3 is TGTGCCAGCAGGGACAGGGCCAGCACAGATACGCAGTATTTT.

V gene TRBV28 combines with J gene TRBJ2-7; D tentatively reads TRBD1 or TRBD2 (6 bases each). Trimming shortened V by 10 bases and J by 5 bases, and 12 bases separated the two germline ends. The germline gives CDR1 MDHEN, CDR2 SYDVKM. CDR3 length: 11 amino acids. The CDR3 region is CATGAHHEQYF. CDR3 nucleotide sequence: TGTGCCACGGGGGCGCATCACGAGCAGTACTTC.

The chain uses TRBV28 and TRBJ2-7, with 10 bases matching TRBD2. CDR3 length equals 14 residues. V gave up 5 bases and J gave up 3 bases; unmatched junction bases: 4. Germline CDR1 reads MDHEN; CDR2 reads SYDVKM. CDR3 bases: TGTGCCAGCAGTCGGCTAGCGGGAGTCTACGAGCAGTACTTC. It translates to CASSRLAGVYEQYF.

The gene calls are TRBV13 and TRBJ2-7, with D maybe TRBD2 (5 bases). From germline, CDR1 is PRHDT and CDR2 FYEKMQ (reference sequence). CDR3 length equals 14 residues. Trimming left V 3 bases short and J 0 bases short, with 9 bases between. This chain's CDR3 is CASSFTGISYEQYF. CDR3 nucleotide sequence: TGTGCCAGCAGCTTCACGGGGATCTCCTACGAGCAGTACTTC.

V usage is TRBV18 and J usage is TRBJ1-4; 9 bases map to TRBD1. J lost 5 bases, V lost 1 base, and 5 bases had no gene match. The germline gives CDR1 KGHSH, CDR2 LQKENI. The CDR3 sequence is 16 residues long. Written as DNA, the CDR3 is TGTGCCAGCTCACCACTTACAGGGGGCCAGAATGAAAAACTGTTTTTT. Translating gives CASSPLTGGQNEKLFF.

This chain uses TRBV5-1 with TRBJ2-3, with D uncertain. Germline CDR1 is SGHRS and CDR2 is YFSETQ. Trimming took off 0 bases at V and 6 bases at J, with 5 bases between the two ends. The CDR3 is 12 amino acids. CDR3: CASSLAEDTQYF. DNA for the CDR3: TGCGCCAGCAGCTTGGCCGAGGATACGCAGTATTTT.

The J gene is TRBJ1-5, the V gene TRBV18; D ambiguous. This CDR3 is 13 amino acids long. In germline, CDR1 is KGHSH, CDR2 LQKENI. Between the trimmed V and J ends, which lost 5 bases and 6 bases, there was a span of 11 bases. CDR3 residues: CASSTGRAQPQHF. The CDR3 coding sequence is TGTGCCAGCTCAACGGGGAGGGCTCAGCCCCAGCATTTT.

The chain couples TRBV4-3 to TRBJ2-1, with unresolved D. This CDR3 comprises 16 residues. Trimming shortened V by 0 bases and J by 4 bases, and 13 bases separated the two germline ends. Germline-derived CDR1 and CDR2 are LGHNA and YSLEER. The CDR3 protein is CASSQDEARRYNEQFF. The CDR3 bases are TGCGCCAGCAGCCAAGATGAGGCCAGGCGGTACAATGAGCAGTTCTTC.

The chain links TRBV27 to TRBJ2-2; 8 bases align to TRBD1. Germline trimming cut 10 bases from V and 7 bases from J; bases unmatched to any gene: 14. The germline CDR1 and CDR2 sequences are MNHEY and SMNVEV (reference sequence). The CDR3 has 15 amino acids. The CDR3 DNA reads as TGTGCCACCAAGCTGGACAGGGTAATAGACGGGGAGCTGTTTTTT. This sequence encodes CATKLDRVIDGELFF.

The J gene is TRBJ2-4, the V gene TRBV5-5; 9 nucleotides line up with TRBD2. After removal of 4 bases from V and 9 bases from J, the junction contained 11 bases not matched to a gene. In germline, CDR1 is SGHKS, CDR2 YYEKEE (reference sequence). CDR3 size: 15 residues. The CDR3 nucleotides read TGTGCCAGCAGCGTTAGCGGGAGAGACAGCTCCATTCAGTACTTC. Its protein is CASSVSGRDSSIQYF.

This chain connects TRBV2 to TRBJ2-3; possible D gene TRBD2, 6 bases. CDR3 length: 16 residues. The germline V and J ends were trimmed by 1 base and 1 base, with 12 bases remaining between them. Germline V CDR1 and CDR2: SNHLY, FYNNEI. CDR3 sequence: CASSEGLAPRTDTQYF. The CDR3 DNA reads TGTGCCAGCAGTGAAGGGCTAGCGCCGCGCACAGATACGCAGTATTTT.

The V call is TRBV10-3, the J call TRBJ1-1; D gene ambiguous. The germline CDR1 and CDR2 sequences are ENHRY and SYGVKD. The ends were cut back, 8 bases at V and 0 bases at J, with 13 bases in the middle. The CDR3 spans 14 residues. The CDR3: CAIGEGLMNTEAFF. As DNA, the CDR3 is TGTGCCATCGGGGAAGGTTTGATGAACACTGAAGCTTTCTTT.

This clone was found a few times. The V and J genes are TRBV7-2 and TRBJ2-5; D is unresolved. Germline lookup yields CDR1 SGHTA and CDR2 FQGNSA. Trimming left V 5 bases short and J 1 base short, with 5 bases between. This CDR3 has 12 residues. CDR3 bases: TGTGCCAGCAGCGTCTTCCAAGAGACCCAGTACTTC. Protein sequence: CASSVFQETQYF.

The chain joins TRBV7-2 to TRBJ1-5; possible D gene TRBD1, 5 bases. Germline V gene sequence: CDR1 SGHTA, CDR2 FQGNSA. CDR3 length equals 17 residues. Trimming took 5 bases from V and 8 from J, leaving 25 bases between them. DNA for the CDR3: TGTGCCAGCAGCCCCCATACCGGCGGGACCGAACCGAAGCCCCAGCATTTT. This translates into CASSPHTGGTEPKPQHF.

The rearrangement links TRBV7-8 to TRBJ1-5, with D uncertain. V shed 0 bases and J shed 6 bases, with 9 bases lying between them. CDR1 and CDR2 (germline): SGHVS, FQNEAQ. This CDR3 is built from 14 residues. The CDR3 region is CASSLARGPQPQHF. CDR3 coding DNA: TGTGCCAGCAGCTTAGCTCGGGGTCCTCAGCCCCAGCATTTT.

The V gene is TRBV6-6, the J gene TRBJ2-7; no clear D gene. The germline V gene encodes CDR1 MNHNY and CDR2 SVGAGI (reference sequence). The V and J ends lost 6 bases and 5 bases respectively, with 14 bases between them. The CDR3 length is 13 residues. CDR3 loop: CASRPQTPDEQYF. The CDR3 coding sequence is TGTGCCAGCAGACCCCAGACCCCCGACGAGCAGTACTTC.

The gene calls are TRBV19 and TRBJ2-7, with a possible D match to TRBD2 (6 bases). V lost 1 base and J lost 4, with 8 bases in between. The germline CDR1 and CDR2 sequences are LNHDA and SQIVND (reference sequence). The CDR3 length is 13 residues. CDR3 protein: CASSIGGGYEQYF. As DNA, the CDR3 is TGTGCCAGTAGTATAGGGGGAGGATACGAGCAGTACTTC.

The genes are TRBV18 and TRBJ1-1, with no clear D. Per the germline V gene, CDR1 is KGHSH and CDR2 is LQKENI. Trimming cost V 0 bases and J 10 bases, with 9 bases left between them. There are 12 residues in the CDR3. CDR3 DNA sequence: TGTGCCAGCTCACCACCGGGTCGGGGAGCTTTCTTT. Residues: CASSPPGRGAFF. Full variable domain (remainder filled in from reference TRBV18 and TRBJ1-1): NAGVMQNPRHLVRRRGQEARLRCSPMKGHSHVYWYRQLPEEGLKFMVYLQKENIIDESGMPKERFSAEFPKEGPSILRIQQVVRGDSAAYFCASSPPGRGAFFGQGTRLTVV.

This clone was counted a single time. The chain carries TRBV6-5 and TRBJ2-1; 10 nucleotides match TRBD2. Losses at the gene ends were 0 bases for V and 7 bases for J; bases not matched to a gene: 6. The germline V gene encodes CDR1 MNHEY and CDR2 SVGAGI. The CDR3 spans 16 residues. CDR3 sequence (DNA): TGTGCCAGCAGTTACTCGTTGGTAGCGGGGGGTAATGAGCAGTTCTTC. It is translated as CASSYSLVAGGNEQFF.

DNA for the CDR3: TGTGCCAGCAGTTTCTCCGGGACAGGGATCCACGAGCAGTACTTC. It translates to CASSFSGTGIHEQYF. The V and J genes are TRBV27 and TRBJ2-7, with 9 bases identical to TRBD1. V lost 3 bases and J lost 5; bases outside the gene matches: 8. The CDR3 runs 15 residues. The germline gives CDR1 MNHEY, CDR2 SMNVEV (reference sequence).

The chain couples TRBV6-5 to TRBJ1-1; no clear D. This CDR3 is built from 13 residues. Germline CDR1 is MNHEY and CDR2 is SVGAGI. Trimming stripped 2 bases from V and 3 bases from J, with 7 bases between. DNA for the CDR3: TGTGCCAGCAGTTACCCTGGGGACACTGAAGCTTTCTTT. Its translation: CASSYPGDTEAFF.